These T cell receptor beta chains were read from a single sample in a study of T cell responses to AZD1222 COVID-19 vaccine. Sequencing used immunoSEQ multiplex PCR; TCRdb keeps in-frame clones, though not all of them. This sample has 210,000 or so clones, with roughly 94% found just once. Sample: peripheral blood, taken 28 days after the second dose of the MenACWY control vaccine. All receptors derive from an adult who received the MenACWY meningococcal vaccine as a control. CDR3s include the opening cysteine and the closing phenylalanine or tryptophan. A D gene is named only where the DNA matches it firmly. The size entry is marked missing in some rows and otherwise reads once, few, many or a size class.

NA | TRBJ2-4 | TRBV27 | NA | CASSPTASFLNIQYF | TGTGCCAGCAGCCCGACGGCTAGTTTTCTAAACATTCAGTACTTC
NA | TRBJ2-7 | TRBV24-1 | NA | CATSDSLGREQYF | TGTGCCACCAGTGACTCTCTGGGACGGGAGCAGTACTTC
NA | TRBJ2-5 | TRBV9 | NA | CASSPPEGAVQETQYF | TGTGCCAGCAGCCCCCCTGAAGGGGCGGTCCAAGAGACCCAGTACTTC
NA | TRBJ2-1 | TRBV19 | NA | CASSLYREAYNEQFF | TGTGCCAGTAGTCTTTACAGGGAGGCTTACAATGAGCAGTTCTTC
NA | TRBJ2-7 | TRBV3-1/TRBV3-2 | NA | CASSQYRSSYEQYF | TGTGCCAGCAGCCAATACAGGAGCTCCTACGAGCAGTACTTC
NA | TRBJ2-2 | TRBV7-3 | NA | CASSLLATMNTGELFF | TGTGCCAGCAGCTTACTGGCAACGATGAACACCGGGGAGCTGTTTTTT
NA | TRBJ2-5 | TRBV9 | NA | CASSVAPRAGQETQYF | TGTGCCAGCAGCGTAGCTCCCCGTGCGGGTCAAGAGACCCAGTACTTC
NA | TRBJ2-3 | TRBV18 | TRBD2 | CASSSSGGARDTQYF | TGTGCCAGCTCTTCAAGCGGGGGGGCAAGAGATACGCAGTATTTT
NA | TRBJ2-5 | TRBV5-1 | TRBD1 | CASSFIGQGETQYF | TGCGCCAGCAGCTTTATCGGACAGGGAGAGACCCAGTACTTC
NA | TRBJ2-7 | TRBV28 | TRBD1 | CASSLDRASNEQYF | TGTGCCAGCAGTCTGGACAGGGCGTCCAACGAGCAGTACTTC
NA | TRBJ2-7 | TRBV5-1 | TRBD1 | CASSLGDREGESEQYF | TGCGCCAGCAGCTTGGGGGACAGGGAGGGTGAAAGCGAGCAGTACTTC
NA | TRBJ1-1 | TRBV12-3/TRBV12-4 | NA | CASSFGGSTEAFF | TGTGCCAGCAGTTTTGGGGGTTCCACTGAAGCTTTCTTT
few | TRBJ1-1 | TRBV28 | NA | CASSFLRGSTEAFF | TGTGCCAGCAGTTTCCTCCGGGGGAGCACTGAAGCTTTCTTT
NA | TRBJ2-1 | TRBV5-3 | NA | CARSFSLARDPEQFF | TGTGCCAGAAGCTTCTCGCTAGCTCGGGATCCTGAGCAGTTCTTC
once | TRBJ1-2 | TRBV27 | NA | CASNHPQFGYTF | TGTGCCAGCAACCACCCACAGTTTGGCTACACCTTC
NA | TRBJ1-4 | TRBV6-4 | TRBD1 | CASSELEGAKLFF | TGTGCCAGCAGTGAGCTAGAGGGGGCGAAACTGTTTTTT
once | TRBJ2-7 | TRBV13 | NA | CASSLVQGSSYEQYF | TGTGCCAGCAGCTTAGTGCAGGGGAGCTCCTACGAGCAGTACTTC
NA | TRBJ1-2 | TRBV2 | TRBD1 | CASKGQGARGYTF | TGTGCCAGCAAAGGACAGGGGGCGCGTGGCTACACCTTC
NA | TRBJ1-2 | TRBV12-3/TRBV12-4 | NA | CASSLALHGYTF | TGTGCCAGCAGTTTAGCCCTCCATGGCTACACCTTC
NA | TRBJ1-6 | TRBV28 | NA | CAIGGGGYNSPLHF | TGTGCCATAGGTGGGGGCGGGTATAATTCACCCCTCCACTTT
NA | TRBJ2-5 | TRBV7-9 | TRBD1 | CASSLGTGGAGETQYF | TGTGCCAGCAGCTTGGGGACAGGGGGCGCAGGGGAGACCCAGTACTTC
NA | TRBJ2-7 | TRBV27 | TRBD1 | CASSPGQGYEQYF | TGTGCCAGCAGCCCAGGACAGGGCTACGAGCAGTACTTC
NA | TRBJ2-7 | TRBV19 | NA | CASSIEAGDYEQYF | TGTGCCAGTAGTATAGAGGCAGGGGACTACGAGCAGTACTTC
NA | TRBJ2-7 | TRBV5-1 | NA | CASSVEGNPVYEQYF | TGCGCCAGCAGCGTTGAGGGGAACCCCGTCTACGAGCAGTACTTC
NA | TRBJ2-5 | TRBV7-9 | NA | CASNEPYQETQYF | TGTGCCAGCAATGAGCCGTACCAAGAGACCCAGTACTTC
NA | TRBJ1-1 | TRBV30 | NA | CASSLWEGSTEAFF | TGTGCCTCGTCACTATGGGAGGGGTCCACTGAAGCTTTCTTT
NA | TRBJ2-3 | TRBV19 | NA | CASSFGLEDTQYF | TGTGCCAGTAGTTTCGGACTGGAAGATACGCAGTATTTT
few | TRBJ2-3 | TRBV6-4 | NA | CASSVQGGTDTQYF | TGTGCCAGCAGTGTCCAGGGAGGCACAGATACGCAGTATTTT
NA | TRBJ1-2 | TRBV25-1 | NA | CASSAGPGHGYTF | TGTGCCAGCAGTGCGGGACCAGGTCATGGCTACACCTTC
NA | TRBJ1-4 | TRBV20-1 | NA | CSAKLNEKLFF | TGCAGTGCTAAACTGAATGAAAAACTGTTTTTT
NA | TRBJ1-6 | TRBV6-5 | TRBD1 | CASSYGTGGYNSPLHF | TGTGCCAGCAGTTACGGGACAGGGGGCTATAATTCACCCCTCCACTTT
NA | TRBJ2-3 | TRBV19 | NA | CASSISGLSADTQYF | TGTGCCAGTAGTATCTCGGGATTAAGCGCAGATACGCAGTATTTT
NA | TRBJ2-4 | TRBV27 | NA | CASSLTPGRAKNIQYF | TGTGCCAGCAGTTTAACTCCGGGCAGGGCCAAAAACATTCAGTACTTC
NA | TRBJ1-4 | TRBV19 | TRBD1 | CASRTGGGDLEKLFF | TGTGCCAGTAGAACAGGGGGCGGCGATCTTGAAAAACTGTTTTTT
NA | TRBJ2-5 | TRBV7-9 | TRBD2 | CASSLASGEETQYF | TGTGCCAGCAGCTTAGCTAGCGGGGAAGAGACCCAGTACTTC
NA | TRBJ1-1 | TRBV28 | TRBD1 | CASKTGGLRDTEAFF | TGTGCCAGCAAGACAGGGGGCTTAAGGGACACTGAAGCTTTCTTT
NA | TRBJ1-4 | TRBV19 | TRBD1 | CASSPRDRGDEKLFF | TGTGCCAGTAGTCCGCGGGACAGGGGGGATGAAAAACTGTTTTTT
NA | TRBJ1-2 | TRBV24-1 | NA | CATSDPRQSNYGYTF | TGTGCCACCAGTGACCCCCGACAGAGTAACTATGGCTACACCTTC
NA | TRBJ1-1 | TRBV28 | NA | CASSLTGRTNTEAFF | TGTGCCAGCAGTTTAACGGGACGCACGAACACTGAAGCTTTCTTT
once | TRBJ2-1 | TRBV30 | TRBD1 | CAWRRTGRSGGEQFF | TGTGCCTGGAGAAGGACAGGGCGCTCTGGTGGTGAGCAGTTCTTC
NA | TRBJ1-4 | TRBV7-6 | NA | CASSLAPSGQGEKLFF | TGTGCCAGCAGCTTAGCCCCCTCGGGGCAGGGAGAAAAACTGTTTTTT
NA | TRBJ1-2 | TRBV27 | TRBD1 | CASSFDRGYGYTF | TGTGCCAGCAGTTTCGACAGGGGCTATGGCTACACCTTC